The source of this T cell receptor (beta chain) is a study of blood T cells in healthy people across ages. Study-wide findings and caveats: With age, beta diversity per million T cells declined roughly linearly, significantly by roughly 40. Naive and antigen-experienced cells could not be conclusively compared, given unsorted PBMCs.

Each donor had roughly 10 milliliters of peripheral blood drawn. The study isolated at least 6.5 million PBMCs from each sample. Germline CDR1 and CDR2: ENHRY and SYGVKD. The CDR3 runs to 16 residues. The V gene end was trimmed by 0 bases and the J gene end by 7 bases; junction bases not matched to a gene: 9. In the case of this clonotype: Its antigen is unknown.

A sample-barcoded 5' primer and a J-beta primer mix were used in a second PCR of roughly 6 to 11 cycles. A single record per CDR3 protein comes from TCRdb applying MiXCR to the 5' RACE reads. The sample records roughly 1.7 million distinct CDR3 sequences, around 35% being singletons. This receptor was identified in a woman aged 30 to 39 in good health. Sequencing was performed on blood. V usage is TRBV10-3 and J usage is TRBJ1-2; TRBD1 agrees at 9 bases. This CDR3 reads CAISESGTGSYLGYTF. CDR3 nucleotides: TGTGCCATCAGTGAGTCCGGGACAGGGTCCTATCTTGGCTACACCTTC.